This T cell receptor beta chain was recovered during a study of blood T cell repertoires in COVID-19. As for the study in general: The samples span acute and convalescent COVID-19 from the United States, Italy and Spain. PBMCs, B-cell-depleted T cells, or T cells were the source of the cDNA or gDNA that made up the material.

Original processing notes: Estimates of nucleated cell counts were drawn from the amplification of reference gene primers. TCRdb's table, derived via immunoSEQ multiplex PCR, lists solely in-frame clones and lacks some. The V and J calls and the clone size are those of that table, but D and trimming were determined from the DNA. The sample carries some 66,000 clones, roughly nine tenths recorded once. The origin of this receptor is a human donor in a cohort sampled during active COVID-19. Sequencing was performed on peripheral blood.

The CDR3 bases are TGTGCCAGCAGTTACTCGCCTAGTATACAAGAGACCCAGTACTTC. It specifies CASSYSPSIQETQYF. This sequence joins TRBV6-5 and TRBJ2-5; unclear D gene. V lost 0 bases, J lost 2 bases, and 10 bases lay in between. Germline CDR1 is MNHEY and CDR2 is SVGAGI. The CDR3 spans 15 residues.